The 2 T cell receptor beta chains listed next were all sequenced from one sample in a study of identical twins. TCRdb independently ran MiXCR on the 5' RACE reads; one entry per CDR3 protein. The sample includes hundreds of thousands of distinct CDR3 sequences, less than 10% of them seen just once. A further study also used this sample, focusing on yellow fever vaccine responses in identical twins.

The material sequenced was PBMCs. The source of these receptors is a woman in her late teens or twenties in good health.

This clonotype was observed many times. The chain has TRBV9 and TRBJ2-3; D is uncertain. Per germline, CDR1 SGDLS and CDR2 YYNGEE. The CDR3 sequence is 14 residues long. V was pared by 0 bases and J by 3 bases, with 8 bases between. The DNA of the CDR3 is TGTGCCAGCAGCGTAGTGGCAATTACAGATACGCAGTATTTT. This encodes CASSVVAITDTQYF.

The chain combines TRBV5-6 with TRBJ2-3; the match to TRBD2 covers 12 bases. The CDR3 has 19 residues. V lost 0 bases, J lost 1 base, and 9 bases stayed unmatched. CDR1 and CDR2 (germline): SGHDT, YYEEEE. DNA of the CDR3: TGTGCCAGCAGCTTGGTGACTAGCGGGAGCCTGTGGGGCACAGATACGCAGTATTTT. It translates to CASSLVTSGSLWGTDTQYF.